This is a list of T cell receptor beta chains from one sample in a study of T cell responses to AZD1222 COVID-19 vaccine. Sequencing was performed with immunoSEQ multiplex PCR; in TCRdb, only in-frame clones are kept and a portion is missing. Found here are around 190,000 clones, around 94% of them singletons; the top ten hold less than 1.5%. The sample was peripheral blood, taken on day 0 of AZD1222 vaccination. These receptors were taken from an adult in good health. CDR3s include the opening cysteine and the closing phenylalanine or tryptophan. Size is stated for part of the rows, as once, few or many counts, or as a class when the clone is expanded.

. TRBV7-9 CASSFSRTGTGSPLHF
. TRBV28 CASSPPGHRNSPLHF
. TRBV3-1/TRBV3-2 CASRTGGNEQFF
. TRBV3-1/TRBV3-2 CASSLSVGGGTDTQYF
once TRBV11-2 CASSRTGTGVNSPLHF
. TRBV28 CASSFAGHQPQHF
. TRBV19 CASSLGTSAYEQYF
. TRBV29-1 CSVEWGRGTEAFF
. TRBV7-2 CASSLAKGGRFNEQFF
. TRBV4-1 CASSQRLAGTKETQYF
once TRBV7-9 CASSLAPRGSVDTQYF
. TRBV7-8 CASSLVPGWAMNTEAFF
. TRBV3-1/TRBV3-2 CASSQVSNTEAFF
. TRBV2 CASKDSPLNYGYTF
. TRBV12-3/TRBV12-4 CASSRGRGYEQYF
. TRBV20-1 CSARDNYGYTF
. TRBV6-5 CASSQQVPSGNTIYF
. TRBV10-3 CAATPAFNQPQHF
. TRBV7-3 CASSCTSGGAQETQYF
. TRBV6-5 CAGGTDQISGNTIYF
. TRBV5-1 CASSPSPRHPGNEQFF
. TRBV3-1/TRBV3-2 CASSRPGQGALFGYTF
. TRBV5-3 CARRSDRDRRYEQYF
. TRBV19 CASGERYEQYF
. TRBV5-6 CASTPYGLAGGYEQYF
. TRBV19 CASSPRRGRSYNEQFF
. TRBV6-1 CASSEGQYSNQPQHF
. TRBV19 CASRWQGGTEAFF
. TRBV18 CASSPPVSQRGNQPQHF
once TRBV7-2 CASSPGTTNSPLHF
. TRBV5-6 CASSTGQGWSEKLFF
. TRBV5-4 CASSSQGAWTEAFF
. TRBV6-5 CASSYRRDPATEAFF
. TRBV27 CASSFGGREQYF
. TRBV27 CASSLLGTAITQDGMNYGYTF
. TRBV6-5 CASSYSNGGGYEQYF
once TRBV6-1 CASSEWLADYEQYF
. TRBV2 CASSTGTGREPQHF
. TRBV6-2/TRBV6-3 CASSSPLNTEAFF
. TRBV5-1 CASSWGPRGGTEAFF
many TRBV7-9 CASSFGLRDRDTGELFF
. TRBV5-6 CASSLNGNYGYTF
. TRBV5-1 CASSFTPGGAIPFVSYNEQFF
. TRBV7-2 CASSLAPRQGGNEQFF
. TRBV19 CASSSMPLAGFDTQYF
. TRBV7-9 CASSLARSVNTGELFF
. TRBV29-1 CSVDSRHYGYTF
. TRBV6-5 CAGLAGWSGANVLTF
. TRBV28 CASSSGTTPYGYTF
. TRBV30 CAWRPGTGNLYSNQPQHF
. TRBV4-2 CASSLQGEYNEQFF
once TRBV4-2 CASSQGLVGDTQYF
. TRBV6-5 CASSTGTGALFF
. TRBV15 CATSRNRGRETQYF
. TRBV7-8 CASSLQGVGNTIYF
. TRBV18 CASSPGLAETDTQYF